These T cell receptor beta chains were read from a single sample in a study of shared clonotypes between healthy human individuals. Profiling relied on immunoSEQ multiplex PCR, and the TCRdb table lists in-frame clones only, not all of them. Of 2 million to 3 million clones in the sample, 93% were seen once. Sequences were obtained from naive CD4+ T cells from PBMCs. These receptors were obtained from a man between 18 and 29 years old in good health. Some clones in this sample may be carry-over from other donors' samples. Both conserved end residues are part of each CDR3. The D gene is left open where the match is weak. Size values are once, few and many counts, or a class for expanded clones, and some rows have none.

TRBV5-1	.	TRBJ1-3	.	TGCGCCAGCAGCTTGGGTCCGGTGAGCTCTGGAAACACCATATATTTT	CASSLGPVSSGNTIYF
TRBV19	.	TRBJ2-7	once	TGTGCCAGTAGTATTTCCGCTCCCGGGGTCTACGAGCAGTACTTC	CASSISAPGVYEQYF
TRBV7-8	.	TRBJ2-5	.	TGTGCCAGCAGCTTAGACGGGACGGCGCAGTACTTC	CASSLDGTAQYF
TRBV5-8	.	TRBJ2-3	.	TGTGCCAGCAGCTTGGGGACCGAAGATACGCAGTATTTT	CASSLGTEDTQYF
TRBV19	TRBD2	TRBJ2-3	.	TGTGCCAGTAATCTAGCGGGATTTGGCACAGATACGCAGTATTTT	CASNLAGFGTDTQYF
TRBV7-9	TRBD1	TRBJ2-3	.	TGTGCCAGCATCAGGACAGGGGTCAGGGATACGCAGTATTTT	CASIRTGVRDTQYF
TRBV6-1	TRBD1	TRBJ1-5	.	TGTGCCAGCAGGACCCAGGGGGCGATTCAGCCCCAGCATTTT	CASRTQGAIQPQHF
TRBV6-5	.	TRBJ2-1	once	TGTGCCAGCAGAAACCCGGGACCTCATCGAAATGAGCAGTTCTTC	CASRNPGPHRNEQFF
TRBV5-1	.	TRBJ2-1	.	TGCGCCAGCAGCGTACTTAGGGAGCAGTTCTTC	CASSVLREQFF
TRBV11-2	.	TRBJ2-3	.	TGTGCCAGCAGCTTAGGTTTAGATACGCAGTATTTT	CASSLGLDTQYF
TRBV9	.	TRBJ2-7	once	TGTGCCAGCAGCGTAGGGTCGGGGCCCCCATTCTACGAGCAGTACTTC	CASSVGSGPPFYEQYF
TRBV9	.	TRBJ1-2	.	TGTGCCAGCAGCGTAGGTAACGGTGGCTACACCTTC	CASSVGNGGYTF
TRBV2	.	TRBJ2-7	.	TGTGCCAGCAATCAGGTTACCTCCTACGAGCAGTACTTC	CASNQVTSYEQYF
TRBV5-5	.	TRBJ2-7	.	TGTGCCAGCAGCTTGGTCCCAGGGACCTACGAGCAGTACTTC	CASSLVPGTYEQYF
TRBV6-5	.	TRBJ1-2	.	TGTGCCAGCACCCTTTATTTGGGGACACACTATGGCTACACCTTC	CASTLYLGTHYGYTF
TRBV7-2	TRBD2	TRBJ2-3	.	TGTGCGGGGCTAGCGGACACAGATACGCAGTATTTT	CAGLADTDTQYF
TRBV27	TRBD1	TRBJ1-5	.	TGTGCCAGCAGTTTATCACGTCGGCAGGGGGTTCAGCTAACGAAATCAAAGCCCCAGCATTTT	CASSLSRRQGVQLTKSKPQHF
TRBV4-1	.	TRBJ2-7	.	TGCGCCAGCAGCCCTTTCGGGAACGAGCAGTACTTC	CASSPFGNEQYF
TRBV7-9	TRBD2	TRBJ2-5	once	TGTGCCAGCAGCCCACCCGCTGGTGCGGGAGGGCCTTTAGAGACCCAGTACTTC	CASSPPAGAGGPLETQYF
TRBV19	.	TRBJ2-2	once	TGTGCCAGTAGTATAGGTTGGCGGGAAACGAACACCGGGGAGCTGTTTTTT	CASSIGWRETNTGELFF
TRBV30	TRBD1	TRBJ1-1	few	TGTGCCTGGAGCGTTTCGACAGGGATTAACACTGAAGCTTTCTTT	CAWSVSTGINTEAFF
TRBV29-1	.	TRBJ2-7	.	TGCAGCGTTGAAATGATGTCGGGGGAGCAGTACTTC	CSVEMMSGEQYF
TRBV28	TRBD2	TRBJ2-2	.	TGTGCCAGCAGTTTTGGGAGGGGTAGCGGGAGTATAAACACCGGGGAGCTGTTTTTT	CASSFGRGSGSINTGELFF
TRBV5-5	TRBD1	TRBJ1-1	few	TGTGCCAGCAGCTTGAGACAGGGGAACACTGAAGCTTTCTTT	CASSLRQGNTEAFF
TRBV18	TRBD2	TRBJ2-3	.	TGTGCCAGCTCACCGCTAGCGGGTAGCACAGATACGCAGTATTTT	CASSPLAGSTDTQYF
TRBV19	TRBD1	TRBJ1-2	.	TGTGCCAGTAGTAGACAGGGATTGAGCTATGGCTACACCTTC	CASSRQGLSYGYTF
TRBV29-1	TRBD2	TRBJ2-1	.	TGCAGCGTTGTCAGCGGGAGCAAACCGTTCATAACCTACAATGAGCAGTTCTTC	CSVVSGSKPFITYNEQFF
TRBV19	TRBD1	TRBJ1-5	.	TGTGCCAGTAGACGAGGACAGGGGGCCGGACAGCCCCAGCATTTT	CASRRGQGAGQPQHF
TRBV2	.	TRBJ2-5	.	TGTGCCAGCCAGAAAGTGGGTCGGGAGACCCAGTACTTC	CASQKVGRETQYF
TRBV19	TRBD2	TRBJ2-1	.	TGTGCCAGCAGACCCTCCTTGAGACTAGCCCCCGACAATGAGCAGTTCTTC	CASRPSLRLAPDNEQFF
TRBV5-1	TRBD1	TRBJ1-2	.	TGCGCCAGCAGCCTACTCGGACAGGCTGGCTACACCTTC	CASSLLGQAGYTF
TRBV5-6	TRBD2	TRBJ2-1	.	TGTGCCAGCAGCTTGGATTGGAACTCCCCGGGGGGGCAGTTCTTC	CASSLDWNSPGGQFF
TRBV7-8	.	TRBJ1-6	.	TGTGCCAGCAGCGGAATTCACAGGGTTTCACCCCTCCACTTT	CASSGIHRVSPLHF
TRBV5-1	.	TRBJ1-1	few	TGCGCCAGCAGCTTGTGGGGAATGAACACTGAAGCTTTCTTT	CASSLWGMNTEAFF
TRBV7-3	.	TRBJ1-1	once	TGTGCCAGCAGCTTCGGGGGAAACACTGAAGCTTTCTTT	CASSFGGNTEAFF